These 20 T cell receptor beta chains originate from one sample sequenced in a study of T cells in Graves' hyperthyroidism and ophthalmopathy. It was RNA transcripts that yielded the amplified TCR beta CDR3 regions. HTBI primers were the set used in a first-round RT-PCR of the TCR CDR3. TCRdb re-called the multiplex PCR reads with MiXCR, one entry per CDR3 protein. The sample carries fewer than 750,000 distinct CDR3 sequences, roughly 15% recorded once. Sequenced material: blood. These receptors were collected from a woman aged 50 to 60 with Graves' ophthalmopathy.

This chain uses TRBV28 with TRBJ2-7; TRBD1 matches 7 bases. This CDR3 is 13 amino acids long. Looked up from germline, CDR1 is MDHEN and CDR2 is SYDVKM. Germline trimming cut 7 bases from V and 3 bases from J; bases unmatched to any gene: 6. The CDR3 bases are TGTGCCAGCAATAAACAGGGGTTCTACGAGCAGTACTTC. Translating it yields CASNKQGFYEQYF.

The sample holds a few counts of this clonotype. The chain couples TRBV4-2 to TRBJ2-5; 7 bases align to TRBD2. The CDR3 has 16 amino acids. Losses at the gene ends were 0 bases for V and 5 bases for J; bases not matched to a gene: 9. Germline loops: CDR1 LGHNA, CDR2 YNFKEQ. CDR3 coding DNA: TGTGCCAGCAGCCAAGAAGCGGGGCAGGGAGGGGAGACCCAGTACTTC. The encoded protein is CASSQEAGQGGETQYF.

This chain uses TRBV27 with TRBJ2-1; TRBD2 agrees at 9 bases. In germline, CDR1 is MNHEY, CDR2 SMNVEV (reference sequence). This CDR3 spans 15 amino acids. V trimming: 7 bases; J trimming: 6 bases; junction bases outside the gene matches: 10. The chain's CDR3 is CASTLAGVPFNEQFF. Written as DNA, the CDR3 is TGTGCCAGCACATTAGCGGGAGTGCCTTTCAATGAGCAGTTCTTC.

This clonotype was seen many times. This chain uses TRBV20-1 with TRBJ2-7, with D tentatively TRBD1 (5 bases). The germline CDR1 and CDR2 sequences are DFQATT and SNEGSKA (reference sequence). The V end was cut by 0 bases, the J end by 2 bases, with 11 bases between. The CDR3 is 14 residues long. CDR3 nucleotide sequence: TGCAGTGCTAGAGAAGGGGCTGTTACCTACGAGCAGTACTTC. This translates into CSAREGAVTYEQYF.

The rearrangement joins TRBV5-4 to TRBJ2-5; D perhaps matches TRBD2 (5 bases). The germline V gene has CDR1 SGHNT and CDR2 YYREEE (reference sequence). CDR3 size: 13 residues. V was pared by 4 bases and J by 4 bases, with 11 bases between. CDR3 residues: CASSVAGVETQYF. CDR3 DNA: TGTGCCAGCAGCGTAGCCGGGGTAGAGACCCAGTACTTC.

At least ten counts were recorded for this clonotype. The CDR3 DNA reads as TGTGCCAGCAGTTTCTTGTATCAGGGGCGGGGAGCTTTCTTT. Translating it yields CASSFLYQGRGAFF. The chain is built from TRBV6-1 and TRBJ1-1; a weak D match, TRBD1 (6 bases). Trimming pared 5 bases from V and 10 bases from J, leaving 20 bases between. The germline V gene encodes CDR1 MNHNS and CDR2 SASEGT. This CDR3 contains 14 residues.

This sequence joins TRBV6-2 or TRBV6-3 and TRBJ2-3, with D perhaps TRBD1 (6 bases). Germline CDR1 MNHEY, CDR2 SVGEGT. The CDR3 spans 17 residues. Trimming shortened V by 5 bases and J by 1 base, and 19 bases separated the two germline ends. The CDR3: CASSPPRTGIGTDTQYF. Here the CDR3 DNA reads TGTGCCAGCAGTCCCCCCCGAACAGGGATCGGCACAGATACGCAGTATTTT.

This chain uses TRBV7-2 with TRBJ2-1, with 16 bases matching TRBD2. Trimming cost V 0 bases and J 6 bases; bases outside gene matches: 8. CDR3 length equals 19 residues. Germline V gene sequence: CDR1 SGHTA, CDR2 FQGNSA. CDR3 sequence: CASSLALGLAGGPANEQFF. The DNA of the CDR3 is TGTGCCAGCAGCTTAGCGTTGGGACTAGCGGGAGGGCCGGCCAATGAGCAGTTCTTC.

The rearrangement uses TRBV29-1 and TRBJ2-5, with no clear D. The CDR3 totals 15 residues. CDR1 SQVTM and CDR2 ANQGSEA come from the germline V gene. V lost 0 bases and J 1 base, leaving 12 bases between the germline ends. As DNA, the CDR3 is TGCAGCGTTGAAGATGGCATCGGTCCCCAAGAGACCCAGTACTTC. Translating it yields CSVEDGIGPQETQYF. Full variable domain (remainder filled in from reference TRBV29-1 and TRBJ2-5): SAVISQKPSRDICQRGTSLTIQCQVDSQVTMMFWYRQQPGQSLTLIATANQGSEATYESGFVIDKFPISRPNLTFSTLTVSNMSPEDSSIYLCSVEDGIGPQETQYFGPGTRLLVL.

This sequence joins TRBV28 and TRBJ2-1; 11 bases agree with TRBD2. This CDR3 has 17 amino acids. V was clipped by 3 bases and J by 7 bases; unmatched bases: 11. Germline-derived CDR1 and CDR2 are MDHEN and SYDVKM. CDR3 nucleotide sequence: TGTGCCAGCAGTTTGCTACTAGCGGGAGCCTCGGGAAATGAGCAGTTCTTC. Protein: CASSLLLAGASGNEQFF.

This clonotype has a count of ten or more. The chain couples TRBV10-3 to TRBJ2-1, with 13 nucleotides matching TRBD2. The CDR3 has 16 amino acids. CDR1 is ENHRY, CDR2 SYGVKD, per germline. Trimming cost V 3 bases and J 4 bases; bases outside gene matches: 3. The CDR3 sequence: CAISETSGRVYNEQFF. In nucleotides, the CDR3 is TGTGCCATCAGTGAAACTAGCGGGAGGGTTTACAATGAGCAGTTCTTC.

This clonotype was found many times. The V gene is TRBV7-8, the J gene TRBJ2-1; the D is unclear. Germline-derived CDR1 and CDR2 are SGHVS and FQNEAQ. This CDR3 spans 15 amino acids. Trimming pared 4 bases from V and 3 bases from J, leaving 13 bases between. CDR3 bases: TGTGCCAGCAGCTCAGAGGTGGGATACTACAATGAGCAGTTCTTC. Residues: CASSSEVGYYNEQFF.

In this sample, this clonotype turned up once. This sequence joins TRBV14 and TRBJ2-2, with 7 bases fitting TRBD2. The V and J ends lost 2 bases and 1 base, in that order; junction bases with no gene match: 4. This CDR3 contains 16 residues. Looked up from germline, CDR1 is SGHDN and CDR2 is FVKESK. The CDR3 sequence is CASSQRLAQNTGELFF. In DNA, the CDR3 is TGTGCCAGCAGCCAACGACTAGCTCAGAACACCGGGGAGCTGTTTTTT.

The table lists this clonotype with many counts. The chain is built from TRBV11-2 and TRBJ2-1; the D gene could be TRBD1 or TRBD2 (5 bases each). Trimming removed 6 bases from V and 8 bases from J, with 14 bases in between. Germline assignment: CDR1 SGHAT and CDR2 FQNNGV. CDR3 size: 13 residues. The CDR3 DNA reads as TGTGCCAGCAGGGGGGAACTTAGGGATGAGCAGTTCTTC. It translates to CASRGELRDEQFF.

This clonotype was recorded at least ten times. V and J are TRBV12-3 or TRBV12-4 and TRBJ1-4, with D hard to call. With 6 bases removed from V and 3 bases from J, the gap between germline ends came to 8 bases. The CDR3 contains 13 residues. The CDR3 DNA is TGTGCCAGCAGCGACCTCCCTAATGAAAAACTGTTTTTT. Amino acids: CASSDLPNEKLFF.

This clonotype was seen ten or more times. The chain employs TRBV7-3 and TRBJ2-1; D may be TRBD1 or TRBD2 (6 bases each). The V end was cut by 4 bases, the J end by 6 bases, with 16 bases between. The germline V gene encodes CDR1 SGHTA and CDR2 FQGTGA. The CDR3 covers 15 residues. CDR3: CASSSTQGLFNEQFF. CDR3 nucleotides: TGTGCCAGCAGCTCAACACAGGGACTCTTCAATGAGCAGTTCTTC.

The CDR3 nucleotides read TGTGCCAGCAGTTCCCGCCAGGGTATCACTGAAGCTTTCTTT. It specifies CASSSRQGITEAFF. The chain employs TRBV12-3 or TRBV12-4 and TRBJ1-1; possibly TRBD1 for D (5 bases). Trimming left V 4 bases short and J 4 bases short, with 13 bases between. The CDR3 has 14 amino acids.

This clonotype was found many times. The genes are TRBV7-9 and TRBJ2-7; either TRBD1 or TRBD2 may supply D (5 bases each). The CDR3 length is 17 residues. The ends were cut back, 1 base at V and 1 base at J, with 17 bases in the middle. From germline, CDR1 is SEHNR and CDR2 FQNEAQ (reference sequence). In DNA form, the CDR3 reads TGTGCCAGCAGCTTAGTTCTGGGACGGCGTCCTTCCTACGAGCAGTACTTC. Protein product: CASSLVLGRRPSYEQYF.

This clonotype was seen repeatedly, ten times or more. This sequence joins TRBV7-9 and TRBJ1-6; possible D gene TRBD1, 5 bases. CDR1 and CDR2 from the germline V gene are SEHNR and FQNEAQ (reference sequence). Trimming left V 10 bases short and J 6 bases short, with 10 bases between. CDR3 length: 12 residues. The CDR3 reads CAIDSPNSPLHF. The CDR3 region has the DNA TGTGCCATCGACAGTCCTAATTCACCCCTCCACTTT.

The gene calls are TRBV7-8 and TRBJ1-4; TRBD1 is a possible D gene (5 bases). V shed 1 base and J shed 5 bases, with 17 bases lying between them. Germline V CDR1 and CDR2: SGHVS, FQNEAQ. This CDR3 is 17 amino acids long. CDR3 nucleotides: TGTGCCAGCAGCTTAGTGGGGGGAGCCTCGACAAATGAAAAACTGTTTTTT. Residues: CASSLVGGASTNEKLFF.